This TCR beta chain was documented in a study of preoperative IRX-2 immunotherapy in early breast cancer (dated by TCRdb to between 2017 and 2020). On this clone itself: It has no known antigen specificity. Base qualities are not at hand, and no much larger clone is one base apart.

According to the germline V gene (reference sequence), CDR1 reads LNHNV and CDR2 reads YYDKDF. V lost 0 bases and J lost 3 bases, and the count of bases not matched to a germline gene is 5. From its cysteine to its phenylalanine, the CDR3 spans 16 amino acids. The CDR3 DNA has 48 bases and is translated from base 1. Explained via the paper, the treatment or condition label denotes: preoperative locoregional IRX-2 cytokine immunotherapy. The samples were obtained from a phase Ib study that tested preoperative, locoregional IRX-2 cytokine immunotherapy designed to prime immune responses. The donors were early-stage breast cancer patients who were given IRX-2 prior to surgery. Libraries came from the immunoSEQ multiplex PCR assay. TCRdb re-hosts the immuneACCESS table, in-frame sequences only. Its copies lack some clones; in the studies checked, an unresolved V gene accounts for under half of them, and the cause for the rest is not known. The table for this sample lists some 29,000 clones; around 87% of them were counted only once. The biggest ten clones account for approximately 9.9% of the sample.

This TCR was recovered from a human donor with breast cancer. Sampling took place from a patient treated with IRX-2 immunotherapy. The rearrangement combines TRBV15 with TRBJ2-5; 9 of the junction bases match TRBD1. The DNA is TGTGCCACCAGCAGAGATCTAGGGACAGGGAAAGAGACCCAGTACTTC. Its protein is CATSRDLGTGKETQYF.